The TCR beta chain under discussion was sequenced for a study of control samples from healthy donors and cancer patients. This table comes from immunoSEQ multiplex PCR, and its TCRdb copy is limited to in-frame clones, with some not included. The sample contains 45,000 or so clones, around 87% of which appear only once. V was pared by 6 bases and J by 6 bases, with 9 bases of the junction left unmatched. The CDR3 is 14 amino acids. Germline values: CDR1 MDHEN, CDR2 SYDVKM. The chain carries TRBV28 and TRBJ1-2; 8 nucleotides align to TRBD1. This receptor was taken from a woman aged 55-70 years with lung cancer. The material sequenced was PBMCs. CDR3 residues: CASRSPPTGDGYTF. CDR3 coding DNA: TGTGCCAGCAGATCCCCTCCGACAGGGGATGGCTACACCTTC.